This is a list of T cell receptor beta chains from one sample in a study of blood T cell repertoires in COVID-19. The repertoire was sequenced with immunoSEQ multiplex PCR; TCRdb's copy has only in-frame clones and lacks some. The sample includes 200,000 to 250,000 clones, roughly 88% seen only once; the top ten take around 3.8%. The sample consisted of PBMCs or T cells enriched from blood (not recorded which). These receptors all stem from a middle-aged woman with acute COVID-19. The CDR3 runs from the conserved cysteine through the conserved F or W. The order of the fields is CDR3 protein, CDR3 DNA, V gene, D gene, clone size, J gene. D genes are given only for firm matches. A row's size may be missing; if present it is once, few, many or a size class.

CDR3aa: CASSSSARGPDTQYF
CDR3nt: TGTGCCAGTAGCTCGAGTGCCAGGGGCCCAGATACGCAGTATTTT
v_gene: TRBV19
d_gene: -
abundance: few
j_gene: TRBJ2-3

CDR3aa: CASSGGLGRNTIYF
CDR3nt: TGTGCCAGCAGCGGAGGGCTAGGGAGAAACACCATATATTTT
v_gene: TRBV9
d_gene: -
abundance: -
j_gene: TRBJ1-3

CDR3aa: CASSPPSGGAVDTQYF
CDR3nt: TGTGCCAGCAGCCCTCCTAGCGGGGGGGCTGTAGATACGCAGTATTTT
v_gene: TRBV9
d_gene: TRBD2
abundance: -
j_gene: TRBJ2-3

CDR3aa: CASSADNDYEQYF
CDR3nt: TGTGCCAGCAGCGCGGACAATGACTACGAGCAGTACTTC
v_gene: TRBV9
d_gene: -
abundance: -
j_gene: TRBJ2-7

CDR3aa: CSVLETGWNSPLHF
CDR3nt: TGCAGCGTCCTAGAGACAGGGTGGAATTCACCCCTCCACTTT
v_gene: TRBV29-1
d_gene: TRBD1
abundance: -
j_gene: TRBJ1-6

CDR3aa: CAWSGIRVSGEAFF
CDR3nt: TGTGCCTGGAGTGGGATAAGGGTTAGCGGTGAAGCTTTCTTT
v_gene: TRBV30
d_gene: -
abundance: -
j_gene: TRBJ1-1

CDR3aa: CSVATTGGYNEQFF
CDR3nt: TGCAGCGTCGCCACCACAGGGGGCTACAATGAGCAGTTCTTC
v_gene: TRBV29-1
d_gene: TRBD1
abundance: -
j_gene: TRBJ2-1

CDR3aa: CASSRGTSGGGTQYF
CDR3nt: TGTGCCAGCAGCCGCGGGACTAGCGGGGGTGGGACGCAGTATTTT
v_gene: TRBV13
d_gene: TRBD2
abundance: -
j_gene: TRBJ2-3

CDR3aa: CAWSVSRGEKLFF
CDR3nt: TGTGCCTGGAGTGTCTCTCGAGGGGAAAAACTGTTTTTT
v_gene: TRBV30
d_gene: -
abundance: -
j_gene: TRBJ1-4

CDR3aa: CATRGGTGTNNQPQHF
CDR3nt: TGTGCCACCAGGGGCGGGACAGGGACTAATAATCAGCCCCAGCATTTT
v_gene: TRBV15
d_gene: TRBD1
abundance: few
j_gene: TRBJ1-5

CDR3aa: CASSFLGKTGELFF
CDR3nt: TGTGCCAGCAGCTTCCTTGGCAAGACCGGGGAGCTGTTTTTT
v_gene: TRBV11-2
d_gene: -
abundance: few
j_gene: TRBJ2-2

CDR3aa: CASSYSPTGSTEAFF
CDR3nt: TGTGCCAGCAGTTACTCCCCGACAGGGTCCACTGAAGCTTTCTTT
v_gene: TRBV6-2/TRBV6-3
d_gene: TRBD1
abundance: -
j_gene: TRBJ1-1

CDR3aa: CASSLLTGTTEAFF
CDR3nt: TGCGCCAGCAGCTTGTTGACAGGGACCACTGAAGCTTTCTTT
v_gene: TRBV5-1
d_gene: TRBD1
abundance: -
j_gene: TRBJ1-1

CDR3aa: CASSPRTARPSQAFF
CDR3nt: TGTGCCAGCAGCCCAAGGACAGCTCGGCCGTCCCAAGCTTTCTTT
v_gene: TRBV7-8
d_gene: -
abundance: -
j_gene: TRBJ1-1

CDR3aa: CASSRDRPQPQHF
CDR3nt: TGTGCCAGCAGCCGGGACAGGCCTCAGCCCCAGCATTTT
v_gene: TRBV7-8
d_gene: TRBD1
abundance: -
j_gene: TRBJ1-5

CDR3aa: CASSLGSTGTVNGYTF
CDR3nt: TGTGCCAGCAGTTTGGGATCGACAGGGACGGTCAATGGCTACACCTTC
v_gene: TRBV27
d_gene: TRBD1
abundance: few
j_gene: TRBJ1-2

CDR3aa: CASSQGSIYTF
CDR3nt: TGTGCCAGCAGCCAAGGGAGCATCTACACCTTC
v_gene: TRBV5-8
d_gene: -
abundance: -
j_gene: TRBJ1-2

CDR3aa: CASSLVSSGDYEQYF
CDR3nt: TGCGCCAGCAGCTTGGTGTCTAGCGGGGACTACGAGCAGTACTTC
v_gene: TRBV5-1
d_gene: TRBD2
abundance: once
j_gene: TRBJ2-7

CDR3aa: CSASGRGGLNIQYF
CDR3nt: TGCAGTGCTAGTGGGCGGGGGGGCCTAAACATTCAGTACTTC
v_gene: TRBV20-1
d_gene: TRBD2
abundance: -
j_gene: TRBJ2-4

CDR3aa: CASSPRGNYGYTF
CDR3nt: TGTGCCAGCAGTCCCCGGGGTAACTATGGCTACACCTTC
v_gene: TRBV6-5
d_gene: -
abundance: -
j_gene: TRBJ1-2

CDR3aa: CASSLEGVATGELFF
CDR3nt: TGCGCCAGCAGCTTGGAAGGGGTTGCCACCGGGGAGCTGTTTTTT
v_gene: TRBV5-1
d_gene: -
abundance: -
j_gene: TRBJ2-2

CDR3aa: CSVDRDTTGELFF
CDR3nt: TGCAGCGTCGACAGGGATACGACCGGGGAGCTGTTTTTT
v_gene: TRBV29-1
d_gene: TRBD1
abundance: -
j_gene: TRBJ2-2

CDR3aa: CASSVYGQKISGANVLTF
CDR3nt: TGTGCCAGCTCAGTTTATGGACAGAAGATCTCTGGGGCCAACGTCCTGACTTTC
v_gene: TRBV18
d_gene: -
abundance: -
j_gene: TRBJ2-6

CDR3aa: CASSPTGVSTEAFF
CDR3nt: TGTGCCAGCAGCCCCACAGGGGTGTCCACTGAAGCTTTCTTT
v_gene: TRBV7-3
d_gene: TRBD1
abundance: -
j_gene: TRBJ1-1

CDR3aa: CASSRRTGGLALNEKLFF
CDR3nt: TGTGCCAGCAGCCGACGGACAGGGGGCCTCGCCCTTAATGAAAAACTGTTTTTT
v_gene: TRBV9
d_gene: TRBD1
abundance: -
j_gene: TRBJ1-4

CDR3aa: CASSPQGLNYGYTF
CDR3nt: TGTGCCAGCAGTCCACAGGGTTTGAACTATGGCTACACCTTC
v_gene: TRBV2
d_gene: -
abundance: -
j_gene: TRBJ1-2

CDR3aa: CASSLTNTGYSGNTIYF
CDR3nt: TGTGCCAGCAGCTTAACCAATACAGGGTACTCTGGAAACACCATATATTTT
v_gene: TRBV7-2
d_gene: -
abundance: -
j_gene: TRBJ1-3

CDR3aa: CASSHRSGGPNTQYF
CDR3nt: TGTGCCAGCAGCCACCGTAGCGGGGGTCCAAATACGCAGTATTTT
v_gene: TRBV3-1/TRBV3-2
d_gene: TRBD2
abundance: -
j_gene: TRBJ2-3

CDR3aa: CASTLEVYNEQFF
CDR3nt: TGTGCCAGCACCCTGGAGGTCTACAATGAGCAGTTCTTC
v_gene: TRBV5-6
d_gene: -
abundance: -
j_gene: TRBJ2-1

CDR3aa: CASNRAGSNRNEQFF
CDR3nt: TGTGCCAGCAATCGAGCCGGGAGTAACCGGAATGAGCAGTTCTTC
v_gene: TRBV6-5
d_gene: -
abundance: -
j_gene: TRBJ2-1

CDR3aa: CASRPGTVKYGYTF
CDR3nt: TGTGCCAGCAGACCCGGGACAGTAAAATATGGCTACACCTTC
v_gene: TRBV6-5
d_gene: TRBD1
abundance: -
j_gene: TRBJ1-2

CDR3aa: CASSPYSGLAGTYNEQFF
CDR3nt: TGTGCCAGCAGCCCTTACTCCGGACTAGCGGGGACATACAATGAGCAGTTCTTC
v_gene: TRBV11-2
d_gene: TRBD2
abundance: -
j_gene: TRBJ2-1

CDR3aa: CAGTSGQGDGYTF
CDR3nt: TGTGCCGGAACCAGCGGACAGGGGGATGGCTACACCTTC
v_gene: TRBV19
d_gene: TRBD1
abundance: -
j_gene: TRBJ1-2

CDR3aa: CASSVEVGGNEQFF
CDR3nt: TGTGCCAGCAGCGTAGAAGTCGGGGGCAATGAGCAGTTCTTC
v_gene: TRBV9
d_gene: -
abundance: -
j_gene: TRBJ2-1

CDR3aa: CASSPTNRVGRNTEAFF
CDR3nt: TGCGCCAGCAGCCCGACCAACAGGGTTGGCCGAAACACTGAAGCTTTCTTT
v_gene: TRBV5-1
d_gene: -
abundance: -
j_gene: TRBJ1-1

CDR3aa: CASRAGGVSGEQFF
CDR3nt: TGTGCCAGCAGAGCGGGGGGGGTCTCAGGTGAGCAGTTCTTC
v_gene: TRBV2
d_gene: TRBD2
abundance: once
j_gene: TRBJ2-1

CDR3aa: CASSFGTGIDEQFF
CDR3nt: TGTGCCAGCAGCTTCGGGACAGGGATCGATGAGCAGTTCTTC
v_gene: TRBV11-2
d_gene: TRBD1
abundance: -
j_gene: TRBJ2-1

CDR3aa: CASSQPLNRDSIETQYF
CDR3nt: TGTGCCAGCAGCCAACCCCTCAACCGGGACTCCATAGAGACCCAGTACTTC
v_gene: TRBV4-2
d_gene: -
abundance: -
j_gene: TRBJ2-5

CDR3aa: CASSRTGGGYGYTF
CDR3nt: TGTGCCAGCAGTAGGACAGGGGGGGGATATGGCTACACCTTC
v_gene: TRBV27
d_gene: TRBD1
abundance: -
j_gene: TRBJ1-2

CDR3aa: CASKGKEYEAFF
CDR3nt: TGTGCCAGCAAGGGGAAGGAGTATGAAGCTTTCTTT
v_gene: TRBV2
d_gene: -
abundance: -
j_gene: TRBJ1-1

CDR3aa: CASMLGYRGDNQPQHF
CDR3nt: TGTGCCAGCATGCTAGGGTACAGGGGGGACAATCAGCCCCAGCATTTT
v_gene: TRBV2
d_gene: TRBD1
abundance: -
j_gene: TRBJ1-5

CDR3aa: CASSPSTGGFSHTEAFF
CDR3nt: TGTGCCAGCTCACCATCGACAGGGGGTTTCTCTCACACTGAAGCTTTCTTT
v_gene: TRBV18
d_gene: TRBD1
abundance: -
j_gene: TRBJ1-1

CDR3aa: CASSLGRPTEAFF
CDR3nt: TGTGCCAGCAGTTTGGGCCGCCCCACTGAAGCTTTCTTT
v_gene: TRBV12-3/TRBV12-4
d_gene: -
abundance: -
j_gene: TRBJ1-1

CDR3aa: CASSHGGGWAFF
CDR3nt: TGTGCCAGCAGCCATGGTGGGGGGTGGGCTTTCTTT
v_gene: TRBV3-1/TRBV3-2
d_gene: -
abundance: -
j_gene: TRBJ1-1